Below, 14 T cell receptor beta chains from the same sample are listed, as sequenced in a study of tumor and adjacent non-tumor tissue in lung cancer. The library came from three nested PCR rounds adapted from ARM-PCR protocols. TCRdb passed the multiplex PCR reads through MiXCR, listing each CDR3 protein once. The sample includes 77,000 or so distinct CDR3 sequences, more than 65% of them seen just once. The template was RNA from unsorted bulk tissue. Distant lung tissue was collected more than 3 cm away from the tumor edge. Sequencing input: distant non-tumor lung tissue. The receptors originated from a man between 65 and 85 years old with non-small cell lung cancer.

This clonotype showed up many times. This sequence joins TRBV5-1 and TRBJ2-1; 8 bases are a match to TRBD2. Trimming at V came to 0 bases and at J to 5 bases, leaving 4 bases not matched to a gene. Germline V gene lookup returns CDR1 SGHRS and CDR2 YFSETQ. The CDR3 runs 15 residues. The CDR3 bases are TGCGCCAGCAGCTTGGGTTGGACTAGCAACAATGAGCAGTTCTTC. Protein: CASSLGWTSNNEQFF.

V and J are TRBV10-2 and TRBJ2-2; 9 positions agree with TRBD1. The CDR3 extends over 13 amino acids. Germline lookup yields CDR1 WSHSY and CDR2 SAAADI. V lost 5 bases and J lost 9; bases outside the gene matches: 4. The CDR3 region is CASSKQGARELFF. Here the CDR3 DNA reads TGCGCCAGCAGTAAACAGGGGGCCAGGGAGCTGTTTTTT.

Notes on this clonotype: Because it lacks the conserved phenylalanine or tryptophan at the end, this CDR3 is likely a read error. This chain joins TRBV29-1 and TRBJ1-2; perhaps TRBD1 as D (6 bases). Trimming took off 5 bases at V and 6 bases at J, with 25 bases between the two ends. Germline V gene data show CDR1 as SQVTM and CDR2 as ANQGSEA. The CDR3 extends over 16 amino acids. The CDR3 sequence is CSVIPYQSSGQDGYTL. The CDR3 DNA is TGCAGCGTTATCCCCTATCAATCCTCGGGACAAGATGGCTACACCTTA.

This clonotype was seen at least ten times. V and J are TRBV12-3 or TRBV12-4 and TRBJ2-1; weak D call: TRBD1 (5 bases). V was shortened by 4 bases and J by 9 bases, with 7 bases between the two germline ends. The CDR3 length is 11 residues. The CDR3 nucleotides are TGTGCCAGCAGTTCAAGGGGTGAGCAGTTCTTC. Translating it yields CASSSRGEQFF.

This clonotype was observed a handful of times. A much larger clone differs by one base, so this may be a read error. The chain uses TRBV12-3 or TRBV12-4 and TRBJ1-1; no reliable D call. This CDR3 has 13 residues. The DNA for the CDR3 is TGTGTCAGCAGTTTAAGGTTCAAGCGCGAAGCTTTCTTT. Translating it yields CVSSLRFKREAFF.

The J gene is TRBJ2-1, the V gene TRBV10-2, with TRBD2 as a possible D gene (6 bases). The CDR3 runs to 15 residues. Germline V gene lookup returns CDR1 WSHSY and CDR2 SAAADI. V was trimmed by 8 bases and J by 8 bases, leaving 22 bases between them. This CDR3 is CASYSTACGIHEQFF. The CDR3 region has the DNA TGCGCCAGCTACTCCACGGCTTGCGGGATACATGAGCAGTTCTTC.

As concerns this clonotype: Given a much more abundant clone one base away, this may be a read error. This chain uses TRBV5-4 with TRBJ2-3; D gene unclear. The CDR3 spans 14 residues. Germline loops: CDR1 SGHNT, CDR2 YYREEE (reference sequence). The CDR3 sequence: CASSFSTTSDTHYF. Written as DNA, the CDR3 is TGTGCCAGCAGCTTCAGCACCACGTCAGATACGCATTATTTT. Based on the CDR3 plus reference TRBV5-4 and TRBJ2-3, the full variable domain is ETGVTQSPTHLIKTRGQQVTLRCSSQSGHNTVSWYQQALGQGPQFIFQYYREEENGRGNFPPRFSGLQFPNYSSELNVNALELDDSALYLCASSFSTTSDTHYFGPGTRLTVL.

Comments on this clonotype: Being one base from a much bigger clone, this may be a read error. The chain joins TRBV6-5 to TRBJ2-5, with 7 bases that match TRBD2. CDR3 length: 16 amino acids. Looked up from germline, CDR1 is MNHEY and CDR2 is SVGAGI. CDR3 amino acids: CVSSYSSGTVGQTQYF. The CDR3 DNA reads TGTGTCAGCAGTTACTCGAGCGGGACCGTAGGACAGACCCAGTACTTC.

As regards this clonotype: One end of the junction varies from germline; a read error may be responsible. The rearrangement uses TRBV4-1 and TRBJ2-1; 8 bases line up with TRBD2. Per germline, CDR1 MGHRA and CDR2 YSYEKL. This CDR3 is 17 amino acids long. Written as DNA, the CDR3 is TGCGTCAGCAGACAAGTCTTTAGCGGGACGGGGTTGAATGAGCAGTTCTTC. This sequence encodes CVSRQVFSGTGLNEQFF.

With regard to this clonotype: The CDR3 carries no conserved terminal phenylalanine or tryptophan, so it likely arises from a read error. The chain couples TRBV20-1 to TRBJ1-2; 8 bases match TRBD1. The germline gives CDR1 DFQATT, CDR2 SNEGSKA (reference sequence). Trimming took 7 bases from V and 4 from J; bases not matched to a gene: 14. The CDR3 is 15 residues long. CDR3 sequence reads: CSDRSRDRSFYGYTL. In DNA, the CDR3 is TGCAGTGATAGGAGCCGGGACAGGAGTTTCTATGGCTACACCTTG.

Concerning this clonotype: Its ends do not fully match the called genes, so a read error is possible. V gene TRBV6-5 combines with J gene TRBJ1-1; D might be TRBD1 (6 bases). CDR1 and CDR2 from the germline V gene are MNHEY and SVGAGI. The CDR3 is 11 amino acids. CDR3 residues: CASTSRGEALF. CDR3 DNA sequence: TGTGCCAGCACCTCGAGGGGGGAAGCTCTCTTT.

In the case of this clonotype: The conserved closing phenylalanine or tryptophan is absent in this CDR3, likely reflecting a read error. The chain carries TRBV6-5 and TRBJ1-4; possible D gene TRBD1, 5 bases. Trimming took 6 bases from V and 10 from J, leaving 21 bases between them. The CDR3 has 15 amino acids. The V gene's germline CDR1 is MNHEY and CDR2 SVGAGI. The CDR3 region is CASSNGRGFEGKLFL. Here the CDR3 DNA reads TGTGCCAGCAGCAACGGGCGGGGGTTTGAGGGAAAACTGTTTCTT.

Remarks on this clonotype: At one boundary the junction diverges from the germline segment, which might be a read error. V gene TRBV10-3 combines with J gene TRBJ2-1, with no clear D. This CDR3 has 15 residues. CDR1 is ENHRY and CDR2 is SYGVKD in the germline V gene. The CDR3 spells CAISQKGSNYNEEFF. The CDR3, as DNA: TGTGCCATCAGCCAGAAGGGAAGTAACTACAATGAGGAGTTCTTC.

As to this clonotype: A read error may explain this, as a much larger clone is one base away. The chain has TRBV20-1 and TRBJ1-2; TRBD1 aligns across 9 bases. The CDR3 totals 13 residues. Germline V CDR1 and CDR2: DFQATT, SNEGSKA (reference sequence). The CDR3 spells CNAKTGGAAGYTF. CDR3 in DNA: TGCAATGCTAAAACAGGGGGCGCAGCTGGCTACACCTTC.